Listed here are 21 T cell receptor beta chains from one sample, sequenced in a study of cytomegalovirus exposure and HLA in healthy donors. Researchers ran the PCR with 60 Vbeta and 13 Jbeta primers. Sequencing was performed with immunoSEQ multiplex PCR; in TCRdb, only in-frame clones are kept and a portion is missing. Of around 200,000 clones in the sample, around 75% were seen once. Sequenced sample: PBMCs. The source of these receptors is a male donor in good health and CMV-seronegative.

This chain connects TRBV4-1 to TRBJ1-2; D unresolved. The germline gives CDR1 MGHRA, CDR2 YSYEKL. CDR3 size: 13 residues. V dropped 2 bases and J dropped 5 bases, with 9 bases sitting between them. Here the CDR3 reads CASSQPLTYGYTF. The CDR3 bases are TGCGCCAGCAGCCAACCCCTAACGTATGGCTACACCTTC.

This clone was seen a handful of times. The chain recombines TRBV9 with TRBJ1-2; D is unresolved. The V and J ends lost 0 bases and 7 bases respectively, with 7 bases between them. Per germline, CDR1 SGDLS and CDR2 YYNGEE. The CDR3 contains 12 residues. This CDR3 reads CASSVGGFGYTF. Written as DNA, the CDR3 is TGTGCCAGCAGCGTAGGAGGTTTTGGCTACACCTTC.

The chain couples TRBV5-6 to TRBJ2-7, with 7 bases that match TRBD1. V gave up 3 bases and J gave up 5 bases; unmatched junction bases: 5. The CDR3 is 13 amino acids. Germline CDR1 reads SGHDT; CDR2 reads YYEEEE. CDR3: CASSSIDRDEQYF. In DNA, the CDR3 is TGTGCCAGCAGCTCCATAGACAGGGACGAGCAGTACTTC. Filled out from reference TRBV5-6 and TRBJ2-7, the complete variable domain reads DAGVTQSPTHLIKTRGQQVTLRCSPKSGHDTVSWYQQALGQGPQFIFQYYEEEERQRGNFPDRFSGHQFPNYSSELNVNALLLGDSALYLCASSSIDRDEQYFGPGTRLTVT.

This chain uses TRBV30 with TRBJ1-5, with TRBD1 matching over 9 bases. This CDR3 region has 14 residues. Germline V gene sequence: CDR1 GTSNPN, CDR2 SVGIG (reference sequence). V lost 6 bases to trimming and J lost 4 bases; unmatched junction nucleotides: 7. CDR3 residues: CACNDRGLNQPQHF. The DNA of the CDR3 is TGTGCCTGCAACGACAGGGGGTTAAATCAGCCCCAGCATTTT. Supplemented by reference TRBV30 and TRBJ1-5, the full variable domain reads SQTIHQWPATLVQPVGSPLSLECTVEGTSNPNLYWYRQAAGRGLQLLFYSVGIGQISSEVPQNLSASRPQDRQFILSSKKLLLSDSGFYLCACNDRGLNQPQHFGDGTRLSIL.

This clone was detected a few times. A read error may account for a junction end that differs from germline. V is TRBV7-9 and J is TRBJ2-2, with D hard to call. The germline gives CDR1 SEHNR, CDR2 FQNEAQ (reference sequence). This CDR3 spans 12 amino acids. This CDR3 reads CSSSSDTGELFF. The CDR3 nucleotides are TGTTCCAGCAGCTCAGACACCGGGGAGCTGTTTTTT.

The gene calls are TRBV6-5 and TRBJ1-2, with no clear D. Trimming shortened V by 7 bases and J by 0 bases, and 9 bases separated the two germline ends. The germline CDR1 and CDR2 sequences are MNHEY and SVGAGI. This CDR3 has 13 amino acids. CDR3 sequence reads: CASTEASNYGYTF. The CDR3 region has the DNA TGTGCCAGCACCGAGGCCTCTAACTATGGCTACACCTTC.

The chain carries TRBV5-8 and TRBJ1-6; D is ambiguous. Germline CDR1 SGHTS, CDR2 YDEGEE. This CDR3 comprises 16 residues. V was pared by 2 bases and J by 0 bases, with 9 bases between. CDR3 sequence (DNA): TGTGCCAGCAGCTTCCTACAGAGCTCCTATAATTCACCCCTCCACTTT. Its translation: CASSFLQSSYNSPLHF.

This clone appeared a few times. J is TRBJ2-1 and V is TRBV6-1, with D possibly being TRBD2 (5 bases). This CDR3 is 13 amino acids long. Germline CDR1 reads MNHNS; CDR2 reads SASEGT. Trimming took 5 bases from V and 9 from J, leaving 14 bases between them. Here the CDR3 DNA reads TGTGCCAGCAGTCATCGGACTGGGAGTGAGCAGTTCTTC. Translation: CASSHRTGSEQFF.

V usage is TRBV27 and J usage is TRBJ2-1; 7 nucleotides align to TRBD2. J gave up 8 bases and V 5 bases, and 9 bases lay outside the gene matches. The V gene's germline CDR1 is MNHEY and CDR2 SMNVEV (reference sequence). CDR3 size: 14 residues. DNA for the CDR3: TGTGCCAGCAGTAGAACAGAGGGGAGGGATGAGCAGTTCTTC. Translation: CASSRTEGRDEQFF.

V and J are TRBV30 and TRBJ2-7; perhaps TRBD1 as D (6 bases). CDR1 and CDR2 (germline): GTSNPN, SVGIG (reference sequence). The CDR3 loop spans 16 amino acids. Trimming pared 2 bases from V and 2 bases from J, leaving 19 bases between. This CDR3 reads CAWSSKGDRRPYEQYF. CDR3 nucleotides: TGTGCCTGGAGTAGTAAGGGGGACCGCCGGCCCTACGAGCAGTACTTC.

The rearrangement links TRBV6-1 to TRBJ2-7, with a weak D call TRBD1 (5 bases). This CDR3 region has 16 residues. V was trimmed by 0 bases and J by 0 bases, leaving 12 bases between them. The V gene's germline CDR1 is MNHNS and CDR2 SASEGT. The CDR3 DNA reads as TGTGCCAGCAGTGAAGCGCGGCAGGGATACTCCTACGAGCAGTACTTC. Translation: CASSEARQGYSYEQYF.

J is TRBJ1-5 and V is TRBV10-3; D is perhaps TRBD1 (6 bases). The CDR3 contains 12 residues. Germline V gene data show CDR1 as ENHRY and CDR2 as SYGVKD. V was trimmed by 2 bases and J by 13 bases, leaving 12 bases between them. CDR3 sequence: CAISEDSRGQHF. The CDR3 DNA is TGTGCCATCAGTGAGGATTCCAGGGGACAGCATTTT.

This chain links TRBV30 with TRBJ2-1; a possible D gene is TRBD2 (5 bases). Germline CDR1 GTSNPN, CDR2 SVGIG (reference sequence). Trimming took 0 bases from V and 3 from J, leaving 9 bases between them. The CDR3 is made up of 14 amino acids. CDR3 bases: TGTGCCTGGAGTGTATCAGCGGTCTACAATGAGCAGTTCTTC. It codes for CAWSVSAVYNEQFF.

The J gene is TRBJ2-4, the V gene TRBV6-4; D is perhaps TRBD2 (6 bases). Per the germline V gene, CDR1 is MRHNA and CDR2 is SNTAGT. Trimming took 3 bases from V and 7 from J, leaving 13 bases between them. The CDR3 has 14 residues. The CDR3 bases are TGTGCCAGCAGTGAGGAGGGTTGGGGGAACATTCAGTACTTC. As protein: CASSEEGWGNIQYF.

The chain has TRBV5-1 and TRBJ1-1; 8 bases are a match to TRBD1. V trimming: 4 bases; J trimming: 5 bases; junction bases outside the gene matches: 7. The CDR3 is 14 residues long. In germline, CDR1 is SGHRS, CDR2 YFSETQ. CDR3 nucleotides: TGCGCCAGCAGCGTCAGGGGGCCCAGGACTGAAGCTTTCTTT. It yields the protein CASSVRGPRTEAFF.

The chain joins TRBV11-2 to TRBJ1-5, with D unclear. Trimming removed 1 base from V and 7 bases from J, with 8 bases in between. CDR1 and CDR2 from the germline V gene are SGHAT and FQNNGV. The CDR3 totals 13 residues. CDR3 sequence (DNA): TGTGCCAGCAGCTTAGTTGGAGGGCAGCCCCAGCATTTT. It specifies CASSLVGGQPQHF.

V gene TRBV30 combines with J gene TRBJ2-3; 8 bases line up with TRBD2. The V gene's germline CDR1 is GTSNPN and CDR2 SVGIG (reference sequence). CDR3 length: 15 residues. With 1 base clipped from V and 0 bases from J, the junction kept 3 bases outside the gene matches. CDR3 nucleotides: TGTGCCTGGAGTGGTGCGGGGGGTAGCACAGATACGCAGTATTTT. This translates into CAWSGAGGSTDTQYF.

This chain uses TRBV19 with TRBJ1-5, with 10 bases aligning to TRBD1. The V segment lost 5 bases and the J segment 4 bases; nucleotides outside the gene matches: 8. The CDR3 covers 16 residues. The germline V gene encodes CDR1 LNHDA and CDR2 SQIVND (reference sequence). CDR3: CASSDPGQGFNQPQHF. The CDR3 DNA follows: TGTGCCAGTAGTGATCCGGGACAGGGGTTTAATCAGCCCCAGCATTTT.

This sequence joins TRBV19 and TRBJ2-3, with 8 bases aligning to TRBD1. This CDR3 is 17 amino acids long. V lost 7 bases and J lost 0; bases outside the gene matches: 12. The germline gives CDR1 LNHDA, CDR2 SQIVND (reference sequence). The CDR3 sequence: CASKNWTGRSSTDTQYF. The DNA for the CDR3 is TGTGCCAGTAAGAACTGGACAGGGCGATCTAGCACAGATACGCAGTATTTT.

This clone was detected only once. V gene TRBV7-6 combines with J gene TRBJ2-3, with unresolved D. The CDR3 is made up of 14 amino acids. Deletions cut 5 bases from V and 0 bases from J, with 9 bases between. Germline CDR1 SGHVS, CDR2 FNYEAQ. In DNA, the CDR3 is TGTGCCAGCAGCCTAGGGCCTAGCACAGATACGCAGTATTTT. Translated: CASSLGPSTDTQYF.

The chain is built from TRBV6-5 and TRBJ2-1; TRBD2 matches at 9 bases. Germline CDR1 reads MNHEY; CDR2 reads SVGAGI. Unmatched junction bases numbered 11, after V lost 4 bases and J lost 7 bases. The CDR3 totals 16 residues. CDR3 in DNA: TGTGCCAGCAGTTCCCCTGGGGCGGGGGGGCGGAATGAGCAGTTCTTC. It yields the protein CASSSPGAGGRNEQFF.